What follows is one TCR beta chain and its context. The target antigen is unknown. Trimming removed 1 base from V and 4 bases from J; junction bases left unmatched: 1. CDR1 and CDR2 (germline): DFQATT, SNEGSKA (reference sequence). CDR3 length: 13 amino acids. TCRdb recomputed calls from the reads with MiXCR, one row per CDR3 protein. The sample records 830,000 or so distinct CDR3 sequences, less than 35% being singletons. This sample stems from a study of T cell repertoires in cytomegalovirus infection. Study details: Through public TCR beta signatures, both CMV infection and matching HLA type were indicated.

The clonotype comes from a human donor in good health (CMV status not recorded). Some clones in this sample may be carry-over from other donors' samples. The chain combines TRBV20-1 with TRBJ2-3; 8 nucleotides agree with TRBD1. The sample in question was cultured CD8+ T cells from PBMCs, obtained from culture after CMV antigen stimulation. The CDR3 here is CSARAQGADTQYF. DNA of the CDR3: TGCAGTGCTAGAGCACAGGGGGCAGATACGCAGTATTTT.